A selection of T cell receptor beta chains follows, all from one sample in a study of long-term antiretroviral therapy in people with HIV. The assay was immunoSEQ multiplex PCR, and TCRdb's table has in-frame clones only and misses some. The data contain about 22,000 clones, around 85% of them singletons. The sequencing here drew on unsorted PBMCs, taken approximately 4 years after starting antiretroviral therapy. The receptor source for this set is a man aged 18-30 years with HIV. Both conserved end residues are part of each CDR3. The order of the fields is clone size, D gene, V gene, J gene, CDR3 DNA, CDR3 protein. The D gene is left open where the match is weak. A row's size may be missing; if present it is once, few, many or a size class.

size: once; D: TRBD1; V: TRBV4-1; J: TRBJ2-5; DNA: TGCGCCAGCAGCCACCTCACAGGGGATGAGACCCAGTACTTC; CDR3: CASSHLTGDETQYF
size: -; D: -; V: TRBV28; J: TRBJ2-1; DNA: TGTGCCAGCGTCTTCTCCGGGCCTCAGACCAATGAGCAGTTCTTC; CDR3: CASVFSGPQTNEQFF
size: -; D: -; V: TRBV2; J: TRBJ2-7; DNA: TGTGCCAGCAATCCCGGGACATTCTACGAGCAGTACTTC; CDR3: CASNPGTFYEQYF
size: -; D: TRBD1; V: TRBV28; J: TRBJ1-6; DNA: TGTGCCAGCAGTTTTGCCCGGGACAGGGTTTCACCCCTCCACTTT; CDR3: CASSFARDRVSPLHF
size: -; D: -; V: TRBV4-2; J: TRBJ1-1; DNA: TGTGCCAGCAGCCAAGGACAGGCCAAGAACACTGAAGCTTTCTTT; CDR3: CASSQGQAKNTEAFF
size: once; D: -; V: TRBV5-5; J: TRBJ1-6; DNA: TGTGCCAGCAGCTTGTTCACAGGGAATTCACCCCTCCACTTT; CDR3: CASSLFTGNSPLHF
size: -; D: -; V: TRBV11-3; J: TRBJ2-7; DNA: TGTGCCAGCAGCGTAGGAGGCAGTTACGAGCAGTACTTC; CDR3: CASSVGGSYEQYF
size: -; D: -; V: TRBV18; J: TRBJ2-2; DNA: TGTGCCAGCTCACCACAAAGGGAGAACACCGGGGAGCTGTTTTTT; CDR3: CASSPQRENTGELFF
size: -; D: -; V: TRBV3-1/TRBV3-2; J: TRBJ1-6; DNA: TGTGCCTTAAATTCACCCCTCCACTTT; CDR3: CALNSPLHF
size: -; D: TRBD2; V: TRBV7-9; J: TRBJ2-2; DNA: TGTGCCAGTAACCCCGGGAGCGGGGGATTGAACACCGGGGAGCTGTTTTTT; CDR3: CASNPGSGGLNTGELFF
size: -; D: -; V: TRBV6-6; J: TRBJ2-7; DNA: TGTGCCAGCAGAATGACCCGCGAGCAGTACTTC; CDR3: CASRMTREQYF
size: -; D: -; V: TRBV7-3; J: TRBJ2-7; DNA: TGTGCCAGCAGCTTATTCGGGGTCGGCTACGAGCAGTACTTC; CDR3: CASSLFGVGYEQYF
size: -; D: -; V: TRBV15; J: TRBJ2-5; DNA: TGTGCCACCAGCAAAGGCCTAGGGGAGACCCAGTACTTC; CDR3: CATSKGLGETQYF
size: -; D: -; V: TRBV5-4; J: TRBJ1-3; DNA: TGTGCCAGCAGCTTTAGTTCGGGTTCTGGAAACACCATATATTTT; CDR3: CASSFSSGSGNTIYF
size: -; D: TRBD2; V: TRBV7-2; J: TRBJ2-5; DNA: TGTGCCAGCAGCTTAGGCCTAGCGGGGGTTCAAGAGACCCAGTACTTC; CDR3: CASSLGLAGVQETQYF
size: -; D: TRBD2; V: TRBV7-7; J: TRBJ2-3; DNA: TGTGCTAGCAGCCTACTTGCTAGCGGGGTCAGCACAGATACGCAGTATTTT; CDR3: CASSLLASGVSTDTQYF
size: -; D: -; V: TRBV7-9; J: TRBJ2-1; DNA: TGTGCCAGCAGCGATATAGTCTACGCGTTGACTGAGCAGTTCTTC; CDR3: CASSDIVYALTEQFF
size: -; D: -; V: TRBV11-2; J: TRBJ2-3; DNA: TGTGCCAGCAGCCCAGAGAACAGGTCTCCGGGGGCAGATACGCAGTATTTT; CDR3: CASSPENRSPGADTQYF
size: -; D: -; V: TRBV5-6; J: TRBJ2-4; DNA: TGTGCCAGCAGCTTCGGGGTAGGGGCCAAAAACATTCAGTACTTC; CDR3: CASSFGVGAKNIQYF
size: -; D: -; V: TRBV5-6; J: TRBJ2-5; DNA: TGTGCCAGCAGCTTGGGACAGTCCTCACTCCAAGAGACCCAGTACTTC; CDR3: CASSLGQSSLQETQYF